This passage covers 7 T cell receptor beta chains from one sample sequenced in a study of T cells in Graves' hyperthyroidism and ophthalmopathy (dated by TCRdb to the late 2010s). Library preparation was by multiplex PCR. This sample was sequenced with an Illumina HiSeq 2000. The TCR beta CDR3 regions were amplified from RNA transcripts. For the first round of RT-PCR on the TCR CDR3, the HTBI primer set was used together with the Qiagen OneStep RT-PCR kit. TCRdb cleaned the public reads at Q25 with fastp, built clones with MiXCR and kept in-frame beta chains. Entries are consolidated by CDR3 protein sequence, retaining the most common genes and DNA. The sample has nearly 600,000 distinct CDR3 sequences on record, 12% to 15% of them singletons. The ten largest make up roughly 7% of the sample. The sequenced sample was blood. These TCRs come from a woman aged 18-29 years with Graves' ophthalmopathy.

This clonotype was seen a few times. The V gene is TRBV27, the J gene TRBJ2-7, with D perhaps matching TRBD1 or TRBD2 (5 bases each). Trimming stripped 6 bases from V and 2 bases from J, with 17 bases between. The V gene's germline CDR1 is MNHEY and CDR2 SMNVEV (reference sequence). CDR3 size: 15 residues. The CDR3 region has the DNA TGTGCCAGCAGCCTTGGATTCGGGACCCCCTACGAGCAGTACTTC. It is translated as CASSLGFGTPYEQYF.

The chain employs TRBV15 and TRBJ2-1; D not certain. CDR3 length equals 14 residues. Germline CDR1 LNHNV, CDR2 YYDKDF (reference sequence). Trimming left V 3 bases short and J 1 base short, with 7 bases between. The CDR3: CATSRGGSYNEQFF. Here the CDR3 DNA reads TGTGCCACCAGCAGGGGCGGTTCCTACAATGAGCAGTTCTTC.

In this sample, this clonotype turned up many times. The chain has TRBV24-1 and TRBJ2-1; 10 nucleotides match TRBD2. Germline CDR1 and CDR2: KGHDR and SFDVKD. With 2 bases clipped from V and 8 bases from J, the junction kept 5 bases outside the gene matches. CDR3 length equals 15 residues. This chain's CDR3 is CATSDYLAGAHEQFF. Here the CDR3 DNA reads TGTGCCACCAGTGATTACCTAGCGGGAGCCCATGAGCAGTTCTTC.

This clonotype has ten or more counts. V is TRBV27 and J is TRBJ2-5; D may correspond to TRBD1 or TRBD2 (5 bases each). Trimming cost V 4 bases and J 3 bases, with 12 bases left between them. The CDR3 contains 14 residues. Germline V gives CDR1 MNHEY, CDR2 SMNVEV (reference sequence). As DNA, the CDR3 is TGTGCCAGCAGTTCCGGGACGGTGAAAGAGACCCAGTACTTC. Residues: CASSSGTVKETQYF.

This clonotype was observed many times. The chain has TRBV27 and TRBJ1-5, with a weak D call TRBD1 (5 bases). The V gene lost 1 base and the J gene lost 3 bases, with 16 bases spanning the gap. Germline CDR1 MNHEY, CDR2 SMNVEV (reference sequence). The CDR3 totals 17 residues. This chain's CDR3 is CASSLLPPGGINQPQHF. The CDR3, as DNA: TGTGCCAGCAGTTTATTACCACCGGGGGGAATCAATCAGCCCCAGCATTTT.

There are many counts of this clonotype. The chain employs TRBV6-5 and TRBJ2-1, with unresolved D. V was pared by 0 bases and J by 6 bases, with 6 bases between. The CDR3 totals 13 residues. Germline V gives CDR1 MNHEY, CDR2 SVGAGI. Written as DNA, the CDR3 is TGTGCCAGCAGTTACTCGCCAAGCAATGAGCAGTTCTTC. This codes for CASSYSPSNEQFF.

This clonotype was observed many times. The V call is TRBV14, the J call TRBJ2-1; 10 bases align to TRBD2. This CDR3 spans 16 amino acids. Germline loops: CDR1 SGHDN, CDR2 FVKESK. Trimming cost V 3 bases and J 9 bases; bases outside gene matches: 11. The CDR3 spells CASSHGWLAGDAEQFF. In nucleotides, the CDR3 is TGTGCCAGCAGCCATGGGTGGCTAGCGGGAGACGCTGAGCAGTTCTTC.